This entry concerns a single T cell receptor beta chain. Its antigen is unidentified. PCR amplification relied on 60 Vbeta primers (plus 13 Jbeta primers). Using immunoSEQ multiplex PCR, the repertoire was profiled, and TCRdb retains in-frame clones only, with some absent. The profile shows under 85,000 clones, approximately 81% of them singletons. The data are from a study of cytomegalovirus exposure and HLA in healthy donors. General observations from the study: Prediction of most subjects' HLA-A and HLA-B alleles by TCR beta sequences was reportedly accurate.

V shed 0 bases and J shed 3 bases, with 6 bases lying between them. CDR1 and CDR2 from the germline V gene are SGDLS and YYNGEE. The CDR3 length is 13 residues. This chain joins TRBV9 and TRBJ2-5; TRBD2 might be the D (6 bases). This sequence was found in a woman aged 25 to 45 in good health and CMV-seropositive. The sample was PBMCs. The CDR3 DNA reads as TGTGCCAGCAGCGTAGCGGGAGAAGAGACCCAGTACTTC. Protein product: CASSVAGEETQYF.